A single sample gave rise to the 10 T cell receptor beta chains below, sequenced in a study of metastatic and nonmetastatic thyroid tumors. MiXCR was used by TCRdb to re-call the PCR reads. The sample has around 23,000 clones; around 20% are singletons. No treatment had been given to any patient before thyroid surgery. The specimen was blood. Receptors originate from a female donor with papillary thyroid cancer or a benign thyroid nodule (not recorded which). Some clones in this sample may be carry-over from other donors' samples.

This clone was seen ten or more times. V is TRBV18 and J is TRBJ2-3; no clear D. V dropped 1 base and J dropped 2 bases, with 10 bases sitting between them. The CDR3 contains 15 residues. Germline V gene lookup returns CDR1 KGHSH and CDR2 LQKENI. CDR3 residues: CASSPLPQVTDTQYF. Here the CDR3 DNA reads TGTGCCAGCTCACCACTTCCCCAGGTCACAGATACGCAGTATTTT.

On this clone: One end of the junction is discordant with germline, which a read error may explain. The chain has TRBV25-1 and TRBJ1-2; tentative D call: TRBD1 (6 bases). From germline, CDR1 is MGHDK and CDR2 SYGVNS. The CDR3 totals 16 residues. The CDR3 nucleotides are TGTGCCAGCAGTGAATTGGAGGGGGGGTCTAACTATGTCTACACCTTC. This sequence encodes CASSELEGGSNYVYTF.

This clone was detected ten times or more. V is TRBV20-1 and J is TRBJ2-7, with 7 nucleotides matching TRBD2. V shed 2 bases, J shed 7 bases, and the junction held 14 bases outside the gene matches. The germline gives CDR1 DFQATT, CDR2 SNEGSKA (reference sequence). The CDR3 is 15 amino acids. CDR3 protein: CSARPGSSGAGEQYF. The CDR3, as DNA: TGCAGTGCTAGACCGGGTTCGAGCGGGGCTGGGGAGCAGTACTTC.

This clone was counted between two and nine times. This sequence joins TRBV6-1 and TRBJ2-7, with D possibly matching TRBD2 (6 bases). Deletions cut 4 bases from V and 9 bases from J, with 16 bases between. This CDR3 has 13 residues. Germline V gene lookup returns CDR1 MNHNS and CDR2 SASEGT. The CDR3 loop reads CASSGIHSGRQYF. The CDR3 coding sequence is TGTGCCAGCAGTGGAATCCACTCCGGGAGGCAGTACTTC.

This chain uses TRBV28 with TRBJ2-1; 9 nucleotides align to TRBD1. In germline, CDR1 is MDHEN, CDR2 SYDVKM. The CDR3 is 17 amino acids. V shed 1 base and J 8 bases; nucleotides not matched to a gene: 12. The CDR3 DNA follows: TGTGCCAGCAGTTTATACTCCTTCACGGACAGGGGATATGAGCAGTTCTTC. Its protein product is CASSLYSFTDRGYEQFF. Filled out from reference TRBV28 and TRBJ2-1, the complete variable domain reads DVKVTQSSRYLVKRTGEKVFLECVQDMDHENMFWYRQDPGLGLRLIYFSYDVKMKEKGDIPEGYSVSREKKERFSLILESASTNQTSMYLCASSLYSFTDRGYEQFFGPGTRLTVL.

This clone occurred many times. This chain connects TRBV11-2 to TRBJ2-1, with 10 bases lining up with TRBD2. V dropped 5 bases and J dropped 3; count of bases not matched to a gene: 7. Germline V gene sequence: CDR1 SGHAT, CDR2 FQNNGV. The CDR3 is 16 amino acids. The CDR3 loop reads CASSPRLAGRYNEQFF. The CDR3 bases are TGTGCCAGCAGCCCGCGACTAGCGGGCCGCTACAATGAGCAGTTCTTC. Full variable domain (remainder filled in from reference TRBV11-2 and TRBJ2-1): EAGVAQSPRYKIIEKRQSVAFWCNPISGHATLYWYQQILGQGPKLLIQFQNNGVVDDSQLPKDRFSAERLKGVDSTLKIQPAKLEDSAVYLCASSPRLAGRYNEQFFGPGTRLTVL.

The sample holds many counts of this clone. V is TRBV20-1 and J is TRBJ1-1; no clear D gene. The CDR3 contains 13 residues. Looked up from germline, CDR1 is DFQATT and CDR2 is SNEGSKA (reference sequence). Trimming took off 3 bases at V and 0 bases at J, with 8 bases between the two ends. CDR3 region: CSARGRLNTEAFF. CDR3 nucleotides: TGCAGTGCTAGGGGAAGATTGAACACTGAAGCTTTCTTT.

This clone was picked up many times. This may be a read error: a much more frequent sequence differs by one nucleotide. This chain joins TRBV7-9 and TRBJ1-1; 9 bases line up with TRBD1. V shed 3 bases, J shed 10 bases, and the junction held 3 bases outside the gene matches. Germline CDR1 and CDR2: SEHNR and FQNEAQ (reference sequence). The CDR3 runs 12 residues. CDR3 sequence reads: CASSLADRGAFF. DNA for the CDR3: TGTGCCAGCAGCTTGGCGGACAGGGGAGCTTTCTTT. The full variable domain, its missing parts supplied by reference TRBV7-9 and TRBJ1-1, is DTGVSQNPRHKITKRGQNVTFRCDPISEHNRLYWYRQTLGQGPEFLTYFQNEAQLEKSRLLSDRFSAERPKGSFSTLEIQRTEQGDSAMYLCASSLADRGAFFGQGTRLTVV.

This clone was counted at least ten times. The chain links TRBV5-1 to TRBJ1-2; possible D gene TRBD1, 6 bases. The V gene's germline CDR1 is SGHRS and CDR2 YFSETQ. The CDR3 covers 14 residues. Trimming left V 1 base short and J 8 bases short, with 15 bases between. The CDR3 nucleotides read TGCGCCAGCAGCTTGACACTTAACAGGGTCGGCTACACCTTC. This encodes CASSLTLNRVGYTF.

This clone was recorded a few times. The gene calls are TRBV28 and TRBJ1-5, with 7 bases aligning to TRBD1. V lost 6 bases, J lost 6 bases, and 11 bases stayed unmatched. There are 15 residues in the CDR3. Germline V gene lookup returns CDR1 MDHEN and CDR2 SYDVKM. CDR3 in DNA: TGTGCCAGCAGGTGGACAGGCTCCTCGTGTCAGCCCCAGCATTTT. Translation gives CASRWTGSSCQPQHF.